This record concerns one T cell receptor (beta chain) sequence. These data come from a study of early T cells in non-severe SARS-CoV-2 infection. Study details: Sequenced material consisted of bulk RNA (from unsorted whole blood), and chains were unpaired.

TCRdb called the 5' RACE reads again in MiXCR, with one record for every CDR3 protein. The sample has approximately 64,000 distinct CDR3 sequences, roughly 18% seen once. The source of this sequence is an adult who was a healthcare worker with PCR-confirmed SARS-CoV-2 infection or an uninfected control (not recorded which). Specimen: whole blood, collected at baseline.

Written as DNA, the CDR3 is TGTGCCAGCAGCTTTCGGACAGGATACAATTCACCCCTCCACTTT. Translating gives CASSFRTGYNSPLHF. The V and J genes are TRBV7-2 and TRBJ1-6, with 7 bases fitting TRBD1. The CDR3 is 15 residues long. Germline V lookup: CDR1 SGHTA, CDR2 FQGNSA. V was pared by 3 bases and J by 7 bases, with 6 bases of the junction left unmatched.